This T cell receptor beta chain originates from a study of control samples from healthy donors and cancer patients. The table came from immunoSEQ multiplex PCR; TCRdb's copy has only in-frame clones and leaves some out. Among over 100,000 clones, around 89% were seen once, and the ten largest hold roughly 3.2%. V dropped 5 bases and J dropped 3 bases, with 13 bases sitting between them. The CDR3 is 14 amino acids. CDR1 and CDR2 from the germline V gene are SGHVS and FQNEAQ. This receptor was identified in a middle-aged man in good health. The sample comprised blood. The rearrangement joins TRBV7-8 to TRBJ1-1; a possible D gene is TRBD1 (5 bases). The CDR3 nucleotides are TGTGCCAGCAGCAAGGGACGGGCGGACACTGAAGCTTTCTTT. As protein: CASSKGRADTEAFF.